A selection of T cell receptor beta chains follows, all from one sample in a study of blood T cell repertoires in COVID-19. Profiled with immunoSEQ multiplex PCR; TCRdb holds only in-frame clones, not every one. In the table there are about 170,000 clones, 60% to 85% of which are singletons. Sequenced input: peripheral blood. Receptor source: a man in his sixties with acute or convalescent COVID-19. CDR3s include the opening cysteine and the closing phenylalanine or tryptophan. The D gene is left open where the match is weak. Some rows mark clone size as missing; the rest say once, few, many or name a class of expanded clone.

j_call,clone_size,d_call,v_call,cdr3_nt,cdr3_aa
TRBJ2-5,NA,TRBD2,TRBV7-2,TGTGCCAGCAGCTTCCGCCCGGGTGGGCGGGGGGAGACCCAGTACTTC,CASSFRPGGRGETQYF
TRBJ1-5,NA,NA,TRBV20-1,TGCAGTGCTAGTTTCGGAGGGGCTCAGCCCCAGCATTTT,CSASFGGAQPQHF
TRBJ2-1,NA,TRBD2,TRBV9,TGTGCCAGCAGCGTGTTCGGGACTAGCGATCGGGATGAGCAGTTCTTC,CASSVFGTSDRDEQFF
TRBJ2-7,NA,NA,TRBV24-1,TGTGCCACCAGTGATGACCGATGGACAGCCGCGGCAATCCACGAGCAGTACTTC,CATSDDRWTAAAIHEQYF
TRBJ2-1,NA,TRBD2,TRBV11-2,TGTGCCAGCAGCTTATTTCAAGCGGGGCCTTACAATGAGCAGTTCTTC,CASSLFQAGPYNEQFF
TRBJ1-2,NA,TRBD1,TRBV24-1,TGTGCCACCAGTGACGAGACAGGGGGCCCCTATGGCTACACCTTC,CATSDETGGPYGYTF
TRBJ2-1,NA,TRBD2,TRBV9,TGTGCCAGCAGCCCGCCAACCCGACTAGCGGGAGCATACAATGAGCAGTTCTTC,CASSPPTRLAGAYNEQFF
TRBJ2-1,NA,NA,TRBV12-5,TGTGCTAGTGGTTTAGAGCTGGTCTACAATGAGCAGTTCTTC,CASGLELVYNEQFF
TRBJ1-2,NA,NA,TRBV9,TGTGCCAGCAGCGGTGGGGGGGACACCAACTATGGCTACACCTTC,CASSGGGDTNYGYTF
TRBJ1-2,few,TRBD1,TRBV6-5,TGTGCCAGTTCAGGGGGCCATGGCTACACCTTC,CASSGGHGYTF
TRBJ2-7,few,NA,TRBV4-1,TGCGCCAGCAGCCAAGATCGCCGGGACATGGACGAGCAGTACTTC,CASSQDRRDMDEQYF
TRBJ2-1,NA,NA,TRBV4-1,TGCGCCAGCAGGGCTCAGACTAACTCCTACAATGAGCAGTTCTTC,CASRAQTNSYNEQFF
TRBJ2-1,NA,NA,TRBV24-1,TGTGCCACCAGTGCTGGGCAAGGTGAGCAGTTCTTC,CATSAGQGEQFF
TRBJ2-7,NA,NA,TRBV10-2,TGCGCCAGAGAACAGGGCTCCGGTTACGAGCAGTACTTC,CAREQGSGYEQYF
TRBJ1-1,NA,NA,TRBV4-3,TGCGCCAGCAGCCAAGATAGTGGGGGGTGGAGCACTGAAGCTTTCTTT,CASSQDSGGWSTEAFF
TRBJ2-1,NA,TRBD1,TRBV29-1,TGCAGCGTTGAGAAACAGGGGAATGAGCAGTTCTTC,CSVEKQGNEQFF
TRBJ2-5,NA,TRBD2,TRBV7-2,TGTGCCAGCAGCCAAACTAGCGGGGGCCCCCAAGAGACCCAGTACTTC,CASSQTSGGPQETQYF
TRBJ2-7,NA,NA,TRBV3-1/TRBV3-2,TGTGCCAGCAGCCAAGTTCCAATAGCCCTACCCTACGAGCAGTACTTC,CASSQVPIALPYEQYF
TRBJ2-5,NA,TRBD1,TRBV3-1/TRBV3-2,TGTGCCAGCATGGGGGACAGAACTCAAGAGACCCAGTACTTC,CASMGDRTQETQYF
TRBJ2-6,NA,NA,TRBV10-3,TGTGCCATCAGTGAGGGGGCGCAAGGGGCCAACGTCCTGACTTTC,CAISEGAQGANVLTF
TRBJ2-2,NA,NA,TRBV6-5,TGTGCCAGCAGGAGAGGACAGTACACCGGGGAGCTGTTTTTT,CASRRGQYTGELFF
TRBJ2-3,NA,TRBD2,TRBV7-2,TGTGCCAGCAGCTTCGGGACTAGCGGCACAGATACGCAGTATTTT,CASSFGTSGTDTQYF
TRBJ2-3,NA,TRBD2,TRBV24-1,TGTGCCACCAGTGATTCGGGACTAGCGGCAGATACGCAGTATTTT,CATSDSGLAADTQYF
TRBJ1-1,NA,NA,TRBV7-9,TGTGCCAGCAGCCAAACAGGGACTGAAGCTTTCTTT,CASSQTGTEAFF
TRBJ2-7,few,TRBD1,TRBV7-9,TGTGCCAGCAGCCCTCAGACAGGGGCGAATTCCTACGAGCAGTACTTC,CASSPQTGANSYEQYF
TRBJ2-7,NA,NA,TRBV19,TGTGCCAGTAGTTCGGCGCAGGGCCCCTACGAGCAGTACTTC,CASSSAQGPYEQYF